This T cell receptor (beta chain) originates from a study of shared clonotypes between healthy human individuals. Whole-study findings and limits: Memory subsets generally showed smaller estimated richness than naive subsets did. Sampling covered nothing but blood. Tissue TCR repertoires likely differ from those found in blood.

This CDR3 spans 13 amino acids. Germline CDR1 and CDR2: MNHEY and SVGAGI. Trimming took off 2 bases at V and 3 bases at J, with 8 bases between the two ends. Assay: immunoSEQ multiplex PCR; the TCRdb copy retains only in-frame clones and omits some. This table holds roughly 1,800,000 clones, less than 95% found once. As concerns this clone: Antigen: not known. Other DNA sequences within the sample encode an identical CDR3.

CD8 cells classed as naive were CD45RO-negative and positively selected for CCR7, excluding terminally differentiated effector memory CD45RA+ cells. The study drew its donors from healthy HIV-negative adults without recent acute infections or vaccinations. This clonotype was sampled from a man aged 18 to 29 in good health. The sequenced material came from naive CD8+ T cells sorted from blood. The V gene is TRBV6-5, the J gene TRBJ2-7; D gene ambiguous. CDR3 residues: CASSYAQGYEQYF. The CDR3 DNA reads TGTGCCAGCAGTTACGCTCAAGGCTACGAGCAGTACTTC.